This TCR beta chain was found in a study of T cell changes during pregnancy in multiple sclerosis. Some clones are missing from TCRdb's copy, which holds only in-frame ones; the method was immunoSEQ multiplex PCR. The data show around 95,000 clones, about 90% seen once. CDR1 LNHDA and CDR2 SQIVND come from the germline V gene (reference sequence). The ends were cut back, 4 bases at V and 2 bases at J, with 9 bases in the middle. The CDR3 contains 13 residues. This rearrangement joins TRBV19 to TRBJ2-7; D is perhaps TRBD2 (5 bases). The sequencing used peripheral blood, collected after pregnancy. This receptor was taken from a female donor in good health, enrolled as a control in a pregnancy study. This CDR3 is CASSNRGPYEQYF. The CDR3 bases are TGTGCCAGTAGTAATCGGGGTCCCTACGAGCAGTACTTC.